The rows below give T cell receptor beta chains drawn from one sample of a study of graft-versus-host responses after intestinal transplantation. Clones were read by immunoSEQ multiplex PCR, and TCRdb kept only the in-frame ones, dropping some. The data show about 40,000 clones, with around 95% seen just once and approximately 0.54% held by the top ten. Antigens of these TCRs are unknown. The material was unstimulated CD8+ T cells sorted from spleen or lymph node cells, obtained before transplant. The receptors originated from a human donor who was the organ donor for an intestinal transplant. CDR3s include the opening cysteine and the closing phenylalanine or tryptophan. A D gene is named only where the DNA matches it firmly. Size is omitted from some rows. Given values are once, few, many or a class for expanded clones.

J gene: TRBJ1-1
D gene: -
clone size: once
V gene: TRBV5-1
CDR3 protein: CASSPGGTNTEAFF
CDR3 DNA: TGCGCCAGCAGCCCGGGGGGGACGAACACTGAAGCTTTCTTT

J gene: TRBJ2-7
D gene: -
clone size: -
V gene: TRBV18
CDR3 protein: CASSPDWSYEQYF
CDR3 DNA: TGTGCCAGCTCACCTGATTGGTCCTACGAGCAGTACTTC

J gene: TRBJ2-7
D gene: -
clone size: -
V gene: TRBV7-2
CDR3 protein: CASSLGPEQYF
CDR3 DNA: TGTGCCAGCAGCCTGGGACCCGAGCAGTACTTC

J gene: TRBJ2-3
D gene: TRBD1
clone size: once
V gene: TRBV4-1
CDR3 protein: CASSQTLGTGSDTQYF
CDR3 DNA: TGCGCCAGCAGCCAAACGTTGGGGACAGGGTCAGATACGCAGTATTTT

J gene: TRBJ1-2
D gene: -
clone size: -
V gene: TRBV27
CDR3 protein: CASSLWGAGYGYTF
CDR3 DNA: TGTGCCAGCAGTTTATGGGGGGCCGGATATGGCTACACCTTC

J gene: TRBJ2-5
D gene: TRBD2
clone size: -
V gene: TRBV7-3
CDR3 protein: CASSLNPSGDLQETQYF
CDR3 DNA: TGTGCCAGCAGCTTAAATCCTAGCGGGGACCTCCAAGAGACCCAGTACTTC

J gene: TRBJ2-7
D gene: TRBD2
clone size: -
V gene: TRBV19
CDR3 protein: CASSIPGTSGAEQYF
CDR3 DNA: TGTGCCAGTAGTATCCCCGGGACTAGCGGGGCCGAGCAGTACTTC

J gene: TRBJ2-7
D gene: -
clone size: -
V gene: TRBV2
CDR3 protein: CASSEEGGPLYEQYF
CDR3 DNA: TGTGCCAGCAGTGAAGAGGGGGGGCCCTTATACGAGCAGTACTTC

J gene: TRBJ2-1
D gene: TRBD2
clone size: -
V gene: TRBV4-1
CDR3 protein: CASSQDGGDEQFF
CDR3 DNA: TGCGCCAGCAGCCAAGATGGGGGGGATGAGCAGTTCTTC

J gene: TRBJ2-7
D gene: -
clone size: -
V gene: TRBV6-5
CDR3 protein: CASSSGRVFPYEQYF
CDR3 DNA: TGTGCCAGCAGTTCGGGCAGGGTATTTCCCTACGAGCAGTACTTC

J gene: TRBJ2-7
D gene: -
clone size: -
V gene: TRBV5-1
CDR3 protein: CASSLIGTGSSYEQYF
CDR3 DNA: TGCGCCAGCAGCCTGATCGGGACGGGCAGCTCCTACGAGCAGTACTTC

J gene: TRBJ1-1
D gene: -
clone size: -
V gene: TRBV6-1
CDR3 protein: CASSESRAGIEAFF
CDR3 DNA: TGTGCCAGCAGTGAAAGTCGGGCAGGGATTGAAGCTTTCTTT

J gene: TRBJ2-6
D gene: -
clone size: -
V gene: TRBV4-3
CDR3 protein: CASSQDRRSPGANVLTF
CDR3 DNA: TGCGCCAGCAGCCAAGATCGCAGGTCGCCTGGGGCCAACGTCCTGACTTTC

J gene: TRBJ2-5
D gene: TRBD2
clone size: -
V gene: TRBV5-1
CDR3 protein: CASSLVAGRSGGFETQYF
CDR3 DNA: TGCGCCAGCAGCTTGGTAGCAGGTCGCAGCGGGGGTTTTGAGACCCAGTACTTC

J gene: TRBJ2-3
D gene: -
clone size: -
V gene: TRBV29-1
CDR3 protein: CSVSFGDTQYF
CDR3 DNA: TGCAGCGTTAGCTTCGGGGATACGCAGTATTTT

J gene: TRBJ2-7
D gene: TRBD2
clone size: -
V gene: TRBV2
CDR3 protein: CASSPSGGAYEQYF
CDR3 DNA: TGTGCCAGCAGTCCCAGCGGGGGGGCCTACGAGCAGTACTTC

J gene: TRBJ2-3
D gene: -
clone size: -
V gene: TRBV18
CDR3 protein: CASSPPAGTDTQYF
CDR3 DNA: TGTGCCAGCTCACCACCGGCGGGCACAGATACGCAGTATTTT

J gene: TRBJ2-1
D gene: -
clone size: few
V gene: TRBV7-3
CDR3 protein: CASSPNVWGDEQFF
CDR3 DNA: TGTGCCAGCAGCCCAAATGTTTGGGGCGATGAGCAGTTCTTC

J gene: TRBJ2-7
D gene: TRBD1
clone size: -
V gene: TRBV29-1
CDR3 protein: CSEEQGNINEQYF
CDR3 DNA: TGCAGCGAGGAACAGGGGAATATCAACGAGCAGTACTTC

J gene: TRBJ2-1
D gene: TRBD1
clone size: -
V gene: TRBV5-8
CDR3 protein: CASSPARGPYNEQFF
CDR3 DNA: TGTGCCAGCAGCCCTGCCAGGGGGCCCTACAATGAGCAGTTCTTC

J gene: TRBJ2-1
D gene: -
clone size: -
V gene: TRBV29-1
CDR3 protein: CSVDEQFF
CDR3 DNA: TGCAGCGTTGATGAGCAGTTCTTC

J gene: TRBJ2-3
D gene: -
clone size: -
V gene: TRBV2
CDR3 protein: CASSQPGVGADTQYF
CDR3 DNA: TGTGCCAGCAGCCAGCCGGGGGTAGGCGCAGATACGCAGTATTTT

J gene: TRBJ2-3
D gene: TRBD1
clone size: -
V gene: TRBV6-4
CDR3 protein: CASSDGQGTDTQYF
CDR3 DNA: TGTGCCAGCAGTGACGGACAGGGCACAGATACGCAGTATTTT

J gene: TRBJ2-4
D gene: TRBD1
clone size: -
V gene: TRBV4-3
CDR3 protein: CASSQEPGQLAKNIQYF
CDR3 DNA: TGCGCCAGCAGCCAAGAGCCGGGACAGCTAGCCAAAAACATTCAGTACTTC

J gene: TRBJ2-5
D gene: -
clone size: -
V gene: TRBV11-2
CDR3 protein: CASSSIASETQYF
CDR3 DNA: TGTGCCAGCAGCAGCATAGCGTCCGAGACCCAGTACTTC

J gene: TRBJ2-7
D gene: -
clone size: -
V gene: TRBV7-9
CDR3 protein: CAGSREASYEQYF
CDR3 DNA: TGTGCCGGCTCCAGGGAGGCCTCCTACGAGCAGTACTTC

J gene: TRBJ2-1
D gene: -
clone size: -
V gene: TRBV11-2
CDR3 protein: CASSTHTSGRFYNEQFF
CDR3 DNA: TGTGCCAGCAGCACCCACACCTCGGGACGGTTCTACAATGAGCAGTTCTTC

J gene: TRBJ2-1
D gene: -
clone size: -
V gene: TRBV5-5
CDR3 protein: CASSLWTDKWNEQFF
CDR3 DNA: TGTGCCAGCAGCTTGTGGACAGATAAGTGGAATGAGCAGTTCTTC

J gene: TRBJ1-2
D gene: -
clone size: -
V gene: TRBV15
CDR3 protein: CATSRGGALPVGYTF
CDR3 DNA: TGCGCCACCAGCAGAGGTGGAGCCCTACCCGTGGGCTACACCTTC

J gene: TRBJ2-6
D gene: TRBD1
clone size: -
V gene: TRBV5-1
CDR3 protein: CASSLGDRVGAGANVLTF
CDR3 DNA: TGCGCCAGCAGCTTGGGGGACAGGGTTGGCGCTGGGGCCAACGTCCTGACTTTC

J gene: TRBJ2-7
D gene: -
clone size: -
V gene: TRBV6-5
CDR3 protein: CASSYSGTAPEQYF
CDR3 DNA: TGTGCCAGCAGTTACTCCGGGACGGCCCCCGAGCAGTACTTC